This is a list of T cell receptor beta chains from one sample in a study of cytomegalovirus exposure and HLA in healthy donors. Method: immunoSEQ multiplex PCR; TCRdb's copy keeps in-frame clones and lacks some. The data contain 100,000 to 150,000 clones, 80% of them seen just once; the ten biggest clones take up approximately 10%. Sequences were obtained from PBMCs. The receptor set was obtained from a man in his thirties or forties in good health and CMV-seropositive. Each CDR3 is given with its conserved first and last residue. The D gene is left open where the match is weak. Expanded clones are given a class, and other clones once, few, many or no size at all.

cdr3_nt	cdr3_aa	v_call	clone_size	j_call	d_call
TGCGCCAGCAGGTCAGCTAGCGGAATCTACAATGAGCAGTTCTTC	CASRSASGIYNEQFF	TRBV5-1	NA	TRBJ2-1	TRBD2
TGTGCCAGCAGTTACCTAGGACTCTTCAGTTTT	CASSYLGLFSF	TRBV6-6	NA	TRBJ2-3	NA
TGTGCCAGCAGTGGGACTATTAATGAGCAGTTCTTC	CASSGTINEQFF	TRBV25-1	NA	TRBJ2-1	NA
TGCGCCAGCAGCGGAGTGCGCGGCCCGTTATACAATGAGCAGTTCTTC	CASSGVRGPLYNEQFF	TRBV5-1	NA	TRBJ2-1	NA
TGCGCCAGCAGCAGGGATTCTTCGGTTATGGGGCGTCAGACTTTCTTT	CASSRDSSVMGRQTFF	TRBV5-1	NA	TRBJ1-1	NA
TGTGCCAGCAGCAACAACTTAGCGGGGGGGAGTTACGAGCAGTACTTC	CASSNNLAGGSYEQYF	TRBV6-6	NA	TRBJ2-7	TRBD2
TGTGCCAGCATTGGGACTAGCCCCTACAATGAGCAGTTCTTC	CASIGTSPYNEQFF	TRBV2	NA	TRBJ2-1	TRBD2
TGTGCCATCAGTGACTCGACTAGCGGGGGGATGGATACGCAGTATTTT	CAISDSTSGGMDTQYF	TRBV10-3	NA	TRBJ2-3	TRBD2
TGTGCCACCAGCGGATCAGGGGATCAGCCCCAGCATTTT	CATSGSGDQPQHF	TRBV15	NA	TRBJ1-5	NA
TGTGCCAGCTCACCCAGTCCTAGCGGAGGGGGACGAGAGACCCAGTACTTC	CASSPSPSGGGRETQYF	TRBV18	NA	TRBJ2-5	NA
TGTGCCAGCAGCTCCTACACCGGGGAGCTGTTTTTT	CASSSYTGELFF	TRBV11-2	few	TRBJ2-2	NA
TGTGCCAGCAGCTTAGCGATGAGCTCCGAGACCCAGTACTTC	CASSLAMSSETQYF	TRBV7-6	few	TRBJ2-5	NA
TGTGCCAGCAGTCCAAGTAGTAAAGATACGCAGTATTTT	CASSPSSKDTQYF	TRBV6-1	NA	TRBJ2-3	NA
TGTGCCAGCAGGGGGACAGGGGGGGGTATGGAAGCTTTCTTT	CASRGTGGGMEAFF	TRBV6-5	NA	TRBJ1-1	TRBD1
TGTGCCAGCAGTTTGGCAGGGGGCGCCCTCGGTACTGAAGCTTTCTTT	CASSLAGGALGTEAFF	TRBV27	NA	TRBJ1-1	TRBD1
TGTGCCAGCAGGGCCACTAGCGGGGTCTACAATGAGCAGTTCTTC	CASRATSGVYNEQFF	TRBV2	NA	TRBJ2-1	TRBD2
TGTGCCAGCGGACAGTACGAGCAGTACTTC	CASGQYEQYF	TRBV6-5	once	TRBJ2-7	NA
TGTGCCAGCAGCCCCAGGTTGGGACAGGGGGCTTTAGCTTTCTTT	CASSPRLGQGALAFF	TRBV13	NA	TRBJ1-1	TRBD1
TGTGCCAGCAGCTTAGTGAGGACAGCCACAGATACGCAGTATTTT	CASSLVRTATDTQYF	TRBV7-8	few	TRBJ2-3	NA
TGTGCCAGCAGCCCCGCAGACATTTCTAGCACAGATACGCAGTATTTT	CASSPADISSTDTQYF	TRBV5-6	NA	TRBJ2-3	NA
TGTGCCGCCAGACAGGGCGGGGACACTGAAGCTTTCTTT	CAARQGGDTEAFF	TRBV6-5	few	TRBJ1-1	TRBD1
TGTGCCTGGGCTTTGGGGGGGGCGCTGGTTTTAGAAGAAAAACTGTTTTTT	CAWALGGALVLEEKLFF	TRBV30	NA	TRBJ1-4	NA
TGTGCCAGCAGCTTCCGCCAGGGGCGTGATTCACCCCTCCACTTT	CASSFRQGRDSPLHF	TRBV11-1	NA	TRBJ1-6	NA
TGTGCCAGCAGTGAATCCCAACAGACTGAAGCTTTCTTT	CASSESQQTEAFF	TRBV9	few	TRBJ1-1	NA
TGTGCCAGCACCATGGGACAGGGGGTTCAGCCCCAGCATTTT	CASTMGQGVQPQHF	TRBV6-1	NA	TRBJ1-5	TRBD1
TGTGCCAGCACCCTAGGGGTGAACACTGAAGCTTTCTTT	CASTLGVNTEAFF	TRBV2	NA	TRBJ1-1	NA
TGTGCCAGCAGCTCTCGGACAGGGCGCGCTTTCTTT	CASSSRTGRAFF	TRBV9	NA	TRBJ1-1	TRBD1
TGTGCCAGCAGCCAATGGTCCAGGGGATCAGGCACAGATACGCAGTATTTT	CASSQWSRGSGTDTQYF	TRBV7-3	NA	TRBJ2-3	NA
TGCGCCAGCAGCACCCGACAGGAGCAGTTCTTC	CASSTRQEQFF	TRBV5-1	NA	TRBJ2-1	NA
TGTGCCAGCAGCCAGACGAACACCGGGGAGCTGTTTTTT	CASSQTNTGELFF	TRBV6-6	NA	TRBJ2-2	NA
TGCGCCAGCAGCTTGGACTCTACAGGACAGGGGGCGACTGAAGCTTTCTTT	CASSLDSTGQGATEAFF	TRBV5-1	NA	TRBJ1-1	TRBD1
TGTGCCAGCAGCTTAGACCGAGACAGGGGTCACACCTTC	CASSLDRDRGHTF	TRBV7-8	NA	TRBJ1-2	TRBD1